These 26 T cell receptor beta chains share one sample of origin, sequenced in a study of shared clonotypes between healthy human individuals. This table comes from immunoSEQ multiplex PCR, and its TCRdb copy is limited to in-frame clones, with some not included. The sample yields 2.5 million or so clones, around 90% seen once. Material for sequencing was naive CD4+ T cells sorted from blood. Subset in this sample: CD45RA+ positively selected. Source of these receptors: a man younger than 30 in good health.

The rearrangement joins TRBV6-1 to TRBJ2-1, with D tentatively TRBD2 (6 bases). This CDR3 has 12 amino acids. Germline V gene lookup returns CDR1 MNHNS and CDR2 SASEGT. Trimming took 10 bases from V and 15 from J, leaving 22 bases between them. CDR3 coding DNA: TGTGCCATCCTGCCCCCGGGACTCCGAATGTTCTTC. Its translation: CAILPPGLRMFF.

The V gene is TRBV30, the J gene TRBJ2-5, with TRBD2 matching 10 bases. Germline CDR1 GTSNPN, CDR2 SVGIG (reference sequence). CDR3 length equals 17 residues. Trimming removed 0 bases from V and 2 bases from J; junction bases left unmatched: 9. The CDR3 DNA sequence: TGTGCCTGGAGTGTAAGCCGGACTAGCGGAGGACAAGAGACCCAGTACTTC. This gives the protein CAWSVSRTSGGQETQYF. The variable domain in full, completed from reference TRBV30 and TRBJ2-5, reads SQTIHQWPATLVQPVGSPLSLECTVEGTSNPNLYWYRQAAGRGLQLLFYSVGIGQISSEVPQNLSASRPQDRQFILSSKKLLLSDSGFYLCAWSVSRTSGGQETQYFGPGTRLLVL.

The V gene is TRBV10-3, the J gene TRBJ1-3; D gene unclear. V dropped 7 bases and J dropped 4 bases, with 5 bases sitting between them. Germline V gene data show CDR1 as ENHRY and CDR2 as SYGVKD. The CDR3 is 11 amino acids. The CDR3 bases are TGTGCCATCACCGAGGGAAACACCATATATTTT. Amino acids: CAITEGNTIYF.

The chain links TRBV6-6 to TRBJ2-5; D possibly corresponds to TRBD2 (5 bases). There are 15 residues in the CDR3. V was cut by 0 bases and J by 9 bases, with 17 bases left in between. The V gene's germline CDR1 is MNHNY and CDR2 SVGAGI (reference sequence). CDR3 sequence reads: CASSYSTLGEMSQYF. The CDR3 DNA reads TGTGCCAGCAGTTACTCGACCTTGGGAGAAATGTCCCAGTACTTC.

V usage is TRBV6-6 and J usage is TRBJ2-7, with 7 bases identical to TRBD2. V shed 7 bases and J 0 bases; nucleotides not matched to a gene: 6. Per germline, CDR1 MNHNY and CDR2 SVGAGI (reference sequence). The CDR3 has 14 residues. The chain's CDR3 is CASTGQRDSYEQYF. The CDR3, as DNA: TGTGCCAGCACGGGGCAGCGGGACTCCTACGAGCAGTACTTC.

This clone has just a few counts. The genes are TRBV2 and TRBJ2-7, with D unclear. CDR1 and CDR2 (germline): SNHLY, FYNNEI. With 7 bases removed from V and 3 bases from J, the gap between germline ends came to 10 bases. This CDR3 region has 12 residues. The CDR3 reads CASTGNHYEQYF. The CDR3 coding sequence is TGTGCCAGCACTGGAAACCACTACGAGCAGTACTTC.

This chain joins TRBV30 and TRBJ2-1; 16 bases line up with TRBD2. There are 17 residues in the CDR3. Germline CDR1 is GTSNPN and CDR2 is SVGIG (reference sequence). Losses at the gene ends were 2 bases for V and 8 bases for J; bases not matched to a gene: 9. CDR3 loop: CAWSLGLAGGPGDEQFF. The CDR3 DNA follows: TGTGCCTGGAGTCTGGGACTAGCGGGAGGGCCCGGAGATGAGCAGTTCTTC.

The gene calls are TRBV7-2 and TRBJ2-7; 10 bases align to TRBD2. The CDR3 extends over 18 amino acids. Germline-derived CDR1 and CDR2 are SGHTA and FQGNSA. V lost 0 bases and J lost 1; bases outside the gene matches: 9. DNA of the CDR3: TGTGCCAGCAGCTTAGCGCCTAGCGGGAGTAGGGTTTCCTACGAGCAGTACTTC. This encodes CASSLAPSGSRVSYEQYF.

In its sample, this clone was seen a few times. Other DNA sequences of this sample code for an identical CDR3. CDR3 residues: CASSLSSNEQYF. For the CDR3, the DNA is TGCGCCAGCAGCTTGAGTAGTAACGAGCAGTACTTC. V and J are TRBV5-1 and TRBJ2-7; D is unresolved. Germline V gene lookup returns CDR1 SGHRS and CDR2 YFSETQ. The CDR3 is 12 amino acids. V lost 1 base, J lost 5 bases, and 7 bases lay in between.

The chain couples TRBV9 to TRBJ2-7; 8 bases match TRBD1. Trimming removed 4 bases from V and 1 base from J; junction bases left unmatched: 7. CDR1 and CDR2 from the germline V gene are SGDLS and YYNGEE. The CDR3 totals 15 residues. Here the CDR3 reads CASSIGTGVSYEQYF. DNA for the CDR3: TGTGCCAGCAGCATCGGGACAGGTGTTTCCTACGAGCAGTACTTC.

The V call is TRBV5-1, the J call TRBJ2-2; no clear D gene. Trimming stripped 6 bases from V and 4 bases from J, with 13 bases between. The CDR3 extends over 14 amino acids. The germline gives CDR1 SGHRS, CDR2 YFSETQ. The CDR3 loop reads CASNPFRGTGELFF. As DNA, the CDR3 is TGCGCCAGCAATCCATTCCGTGGCACCGGGGAGCTGTTTTTT.

This clone was counted once. The gene calls are TRBV7-2 and TRBJ1-4; TRBD1 agrees at 9 bases. Germline values: CDR1 SGHTA, CDR2 FQGNSA. The CDR3 extends over 13 amino acids. The ends lost 4 bases at V and 8 bases at J; junction bases unmatched: 2. CDR3 DNA: TGTGCCAGCAGCTCCGGACAGGGGGAAAAACTGTTTTTT. The encoded protein is CASSSGQGEKLFF.

The chain has TRBV19 and TRBJ2-1; 7 positions agree with TRBD2. This CDR3 region has 20 residues. The junction had 22 bases not matched to a gene; V was cut back by 5 bases and J by 3 bases. The germline CDR1 and CDR2 sequences are LNHDA and SQIVND (reference sequence). The CDR3 here is CASSAEWQAPGRAYYNEQFF. The CDR3 DNA reads as TGTGCCAGTAGTGCCGAATGGCAGGCTCCGGGGAGGGCTTACTACAATGAGCAGTTCTTC.

In this sample, this clone turned up once. CDR3 in amino acids: CASSDWSNYGYTF. CDR3 coding DNA: TGTGCCAGCAGTGACTGGTCTAACTATGGCTACACCTTC. The V and J genes are TRBV2 and TRBJ1-2; no reliable D call. Trimming removed 3 bases from V and 0 bases from J, with 5 bases in between. CDR1 SNHLY and CDR2 FYNNEI come from the germline V gene. This CDR3 contains 13 residues.

A single count supports this clone. The gene calls are TRBV2 and TRBJ2-7, with D unclear. The CDR3 sequence is 13 residues long. V shed 8 bases and J shed 4 bases, with 15 bases lying between them. Germline loops: CDR1 SNHLY, CDR2 FYNNEI. The chain's CDR3 is CASRDPNGYEQYF. The CDR3 coding sequence is TGTGCCAGCCGCGACCCTAACGGGTACGAGCAGTACTTC.

The V call is TRBV18, the J call TRBJ1-6, with a tentative D call TRBD1 (6 bases). Germline CDR1 KGHSH, CDR2 LQKENI. V was clipped by 10 bases and J by 6 bases, with 13 bases between them. This CDR3 comprises 13 residues. CDR3 DNA sequence: TGTGCCACACGGACAGAGTTTAATTCACCCCTCCACTTT. Encoded protein: CATRTEFNSPLHF.

The chain has TRBV9 and TRBJ2-7; D is possibly TRBD1 (6 bases). The CDR3 totals 15 residues. V was cut by 1 base and J by 7 bases, with 18 bases left in between. From germline, CDR1 is SGDLS and CDR2 YYNGEE. Here the CDR3 reads CASSVRPNQGSEQYF. The CDR3 bases are TGTGCCAGCAGCGTAAGGCCAAACCAGGGGTCGGAGCAGTACTTC.

This chain joins TRBV7-9 and TRBJ1-6; a weak D match, TRBD1 (5 bases). CDR3 length: 14 residues. Germline loops: CDR1 SEHNR, CDR2 FQNEAQ (reference sequence). V dropped 3 bases and J dropped 6 bases, with 9 bases sitting between them. The CDR3 loop reads CASSFGAGNSPLHF. The CDR3 nucleotides are TGTGCCAGCAGCTTCGGGGCTGGTAATTCACCCCTCCACTTT.

The chain couples TRBV28 to TRBJ1-5; possible D gene TRBD1, 5 bases. CDR1 and CDR2 from the germline V gene are MDHEN and SYDVKM. V was trimmed by 5 bases and J by 0 bases, leaving 11 bases between them. This CDR3 contains 15 residues. DNA for the CDR3: TGTGCCAGCAGTCTCGTGGGGCGTAGCAATCAGCCCCAGCATTTT. Translation gives CASSLVGRSNQPQHF.

This clone was counted once. The J gene is TRBJ1-6, the V gene TRBV6-5; D is ambiguous. The V and J ends lost 5 bases and 3 bases respectively, with 11 bases between them. Germline lookup yields CDR1 MNHEY and CDR2 SVGAGI. The CDR3 length is 15 residues. CDR3 amino acids: CASSRKGIYNSPLHF. The CDR3 DNA follows: TGTGCCAGCAGTAGGAAGGGTATCTATAATTCACCCCTCCACTTT.

The chain uses TRBV19 and TRBJ1-4; D remains ambiguous. CDR3 length: 11 residues. Trimming took 6 bases from V and 7 from J, leaving 6 bases between them. CDR1 and CDR2 from the germline V gene are LNHDA and SQIVND (reference sequence). CDR3 in DNA: TGTGCCAGTAGGGCAGGTGAAAAACTGTTTTTT. Translation gives CASRAGEKLFF.

The genes are TRBV18 and TRBJ2-3; no firm D call. V was cut by 6 bases and J by 2 bases, with 12 bases left in between. CDR1 and CDR2 (germline): KGHSH, LQKENI. The length of the CDR3 is 14 residues. The CDR3 spells CASSPETNTDTQYF. Written as DNA, the CDR3 is TGTGCCAGCTCCCCGGAGACCAACACAGATACGCAGTATTTT.

The chain couples TRBV10-1 to TRBJ2-2; D is perhaps TRBD2 (5 bases). CDR3 length: 14 residues. V was clipped by 2 bases and J by 6 bases, with 10 bases between them. In germline, CDR1 is WNHNN, CDR2 SYGVQD (reference sequence). This CDR3 reads CASSEDYNPGELFF. The DNA for the CDR3 is TGCGCCAGCAGTGAGGACTATAACCCCGGGGAGCTGTTTTTT.

The chain recombines TRBV7-8 with TRBJ2-1; 8 bases map to TRBD2. J was trimmed by 6 bases and V by 4 bases; bases with no gene match: 11. This CDR3 contains 16 residues. Germline CDR1 is SGHVS and CDR2 is FQNEAQ. The CDR3 nucleotides are TGTGCCAGCAGCTCCCGGGAGGGACTTTACTTCAATGAGCAGTTCTTC. It translates to CASSSREGLYFNEQFF. The variable domain in full, completed from reference TRBV7-8 and TRBJ2-1, reads GAGVSQSPRYKVAKRGQDVALRCDPISGHVSLFWYQQALGQGPEFLTYFQNEAQLDKSGLPSDRFFAERPEGSVSTLKIQRTQQEDSAVYLCASSSREGLYFNEQFFGPGTRLTVL.

The count of this clone is one. The chain has TRBV27 and TRBJ1-1; D is ambiguous. Germline values: CDR1 MNHEY, CDR2 SMNVEV (reference sequence). This CDR3 region has 16 residues. Trimming took off 6 bases at V and 4 bases at J, with 21 bases between the two ends. For the CDR3, the DNA is TGTGCCAGCAGGGGAACAGTGTTTGGAAGTGTCACTGAAGCTTTCTTT. It yields the protein CASRGTVFGSVTEAFF.

The V gene is TRBV7-2, the J gene TRBJ1-5; D is uncertain. V was clipped by 3 bases and J by 0 bases, with 9 bases between them. The CDR3 extends over 15 amino acids. In germline, CDR1 is SGHTA, CDR2 FQGNSA. The chain's CDR3 is CASSLSGYSNQPQHF. The CDR3 DNA reads as TGTGCCAGCAGCTTGTCCGGGTATAGCAATCAGCCCCAGCATTTT. The full variable domain, its missing parts supplied by reference TRBV7-2 and TRBJ1-5, is GAGVSQSPSNKVTEKGKDVELRCDPISGHTALYWYRQSLGQGLEFLIYFQGNSAPDKSGLPSDRFSAERTGGSVSTLTIQRTQQEDSAVYLCASSLSGYSNQPQHFGDGTRLSIL.